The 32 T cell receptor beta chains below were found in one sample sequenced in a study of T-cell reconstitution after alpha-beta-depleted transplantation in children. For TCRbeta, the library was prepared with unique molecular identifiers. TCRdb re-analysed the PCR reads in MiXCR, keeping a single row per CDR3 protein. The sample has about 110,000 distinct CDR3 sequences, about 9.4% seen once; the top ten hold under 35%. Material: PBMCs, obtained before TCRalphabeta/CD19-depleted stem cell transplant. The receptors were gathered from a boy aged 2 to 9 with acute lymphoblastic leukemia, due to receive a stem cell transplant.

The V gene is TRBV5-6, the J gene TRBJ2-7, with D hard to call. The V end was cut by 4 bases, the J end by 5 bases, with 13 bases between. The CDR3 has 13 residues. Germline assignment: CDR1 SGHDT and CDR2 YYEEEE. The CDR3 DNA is TGTGCCAGCAGCATGAATTTGAGCGACGAGCAGTACTTC. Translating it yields CASSMNLSDEQYF.

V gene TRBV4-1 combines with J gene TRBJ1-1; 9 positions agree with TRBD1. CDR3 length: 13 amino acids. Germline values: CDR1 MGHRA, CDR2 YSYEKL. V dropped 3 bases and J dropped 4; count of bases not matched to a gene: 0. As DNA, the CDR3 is TGCGCCAGCAGCCAGGACAGGGGCACTGAAGCTTTCTTT. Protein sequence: CASSQDRGTEAFF.

CDR3 protein: CSARDPRGPSYNEQFF. The CDR3 bases are TGCAGTGCTAGAGATCCCCGGGGGCCCTCCTACAATGAGCAGTTCTTC. V is TRBV20-1 and J is TRBJ2-1; D may correspond to TRBD1 or TRBD2 (6 bases each). Trimming cost V 0 bases and J 0 bases, with 12 bases left between them. The CDR3 sequence is 16 residues long. The germline CDR1 and CDR2 sequences are DFQATT and SNEGSKA (reference sequence).

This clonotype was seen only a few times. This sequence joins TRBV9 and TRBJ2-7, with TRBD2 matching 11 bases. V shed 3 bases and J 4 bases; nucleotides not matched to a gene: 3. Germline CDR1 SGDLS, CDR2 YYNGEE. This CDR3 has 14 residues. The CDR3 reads CASSAGTSGYEQYF. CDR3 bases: TGTGCCAGCAGCGCCGGGACTAGCGGTTACGAGCAGTACTTC.

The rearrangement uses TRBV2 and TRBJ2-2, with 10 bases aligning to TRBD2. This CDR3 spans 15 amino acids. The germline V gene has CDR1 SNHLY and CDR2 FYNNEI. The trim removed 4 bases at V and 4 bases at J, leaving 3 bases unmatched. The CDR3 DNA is TGTGCCAGCAGTGTAGGACTAGCGGTCACCGGGGAGCTGTTTTTT. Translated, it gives CASSVGLAVTGELFF.

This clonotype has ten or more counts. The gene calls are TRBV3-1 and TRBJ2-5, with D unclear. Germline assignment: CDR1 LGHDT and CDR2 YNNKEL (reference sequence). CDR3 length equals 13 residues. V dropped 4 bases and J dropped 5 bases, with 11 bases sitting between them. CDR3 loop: CASSPSLGETQYF. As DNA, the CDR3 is TGTGCCAGCAGCCCATCTCTCGGGGAGACCCAGTACTTC.

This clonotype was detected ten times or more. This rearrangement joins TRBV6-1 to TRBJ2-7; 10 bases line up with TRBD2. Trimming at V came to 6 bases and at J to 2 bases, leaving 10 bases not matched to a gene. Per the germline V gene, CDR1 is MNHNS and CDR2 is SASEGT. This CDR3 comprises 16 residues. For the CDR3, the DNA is TGTGCCAGCAGACCACGAGGACTAGCGGATCCCTACGAGCAGTACTTC. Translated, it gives CASRPRGLADPYEQYF.

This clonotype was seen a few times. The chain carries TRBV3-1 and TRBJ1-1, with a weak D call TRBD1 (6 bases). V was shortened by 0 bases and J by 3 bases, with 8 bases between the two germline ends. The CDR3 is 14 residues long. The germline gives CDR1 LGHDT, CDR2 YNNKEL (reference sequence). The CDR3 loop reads CASSQDTGYTEAFF. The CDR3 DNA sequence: TGTGCCAGCAGCCAAGATACAGGGTACACTGAAGCTTTCTTT.

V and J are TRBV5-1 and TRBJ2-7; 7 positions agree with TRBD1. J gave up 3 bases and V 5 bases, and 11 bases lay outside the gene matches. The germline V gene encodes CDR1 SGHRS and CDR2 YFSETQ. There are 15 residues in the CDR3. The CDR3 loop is CASSQQGGVNYEQYF. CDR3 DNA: TGCGCCAGCAGTCAGCAAGGGGGCGTAAACTACGAGCAGTACTTC.

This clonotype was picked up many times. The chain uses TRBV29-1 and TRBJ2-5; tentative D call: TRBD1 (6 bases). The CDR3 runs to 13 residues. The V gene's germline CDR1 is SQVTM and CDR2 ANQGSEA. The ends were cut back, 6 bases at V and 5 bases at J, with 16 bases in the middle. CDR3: CSVPHRVGETQYF. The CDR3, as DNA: TGCAGCGTCCCTCACAGGGTAGGGGAGACCCAGTACTTC.

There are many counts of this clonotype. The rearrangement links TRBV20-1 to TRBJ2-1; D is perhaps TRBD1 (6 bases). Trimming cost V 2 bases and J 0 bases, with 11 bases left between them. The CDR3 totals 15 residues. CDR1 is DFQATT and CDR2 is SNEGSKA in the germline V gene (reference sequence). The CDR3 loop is CSARSLDSSYNEQFF. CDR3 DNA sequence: TGCAGTGCTAGATCGTTGGACAGCTCCTACAATGAGCAGTTCTTC.

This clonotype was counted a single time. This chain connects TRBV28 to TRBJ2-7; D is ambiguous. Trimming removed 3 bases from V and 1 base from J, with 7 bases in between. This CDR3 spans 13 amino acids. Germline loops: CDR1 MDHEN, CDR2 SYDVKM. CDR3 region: CASSFGISYEQYF. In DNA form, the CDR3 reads TGTGCCAGCAGTTTTGGCATTTCCTACGAGCAGTACTTC.

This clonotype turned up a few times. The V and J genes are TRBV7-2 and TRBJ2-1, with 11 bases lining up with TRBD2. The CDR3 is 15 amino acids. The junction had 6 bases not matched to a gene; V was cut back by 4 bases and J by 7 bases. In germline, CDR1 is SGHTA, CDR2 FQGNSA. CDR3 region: CASSSTSGIVNEQFF. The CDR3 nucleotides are TGTGCCAGCAGCTCGACTAGCGGGATTGTGAATGAGCAGTTCTTC.

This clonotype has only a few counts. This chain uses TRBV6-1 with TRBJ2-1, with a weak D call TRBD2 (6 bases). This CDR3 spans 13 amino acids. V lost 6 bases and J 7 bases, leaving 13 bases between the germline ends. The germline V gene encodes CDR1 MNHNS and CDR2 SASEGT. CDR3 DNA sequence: TGTGCCAGCAGGGGGACTTCGAGGAATGAGCAGTTCTTC. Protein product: CASRGTSRNEQFF.

The CDR3 bases are TGCGCCAGCAGCTTGGCGCTCAGGGACTACAATGAGCAGTTCTTC. Its protein product is CASSLALRDYNEQFF. The chain is built from TRBV5-1 and TRBJ2-1, with a tentative D call TRBD1 (5 bases). The CDR3 has 15 amino acids. Germline CDR1 and CDR2: SGHRS and YFSETQ. Trimming stripped 0 bases from V and 3 bases from J, with 10 bases between.

The CDR3 DNA is TGTGCCAGCAGTTTAATTTATGAGCAGTTCTTC. Its protein product is CASSLIYEQFF. The rearrangement joins TRBV12-3 or TRBV12-4 to TRBJ2-1; D is undetermined. V lost 2 bases, J lost 8 bases, and 4 bases lay in between. This CDR3 region has 11 residues.

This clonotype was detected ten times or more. CDR3 DNA sequence: TGTGCCAGCAGTTTAGGAGCGGGAGCCTACAATGAGCAGTTCTTC. Its protein is CASSLGAGAYNEQFF. The V gene is TRBV27, the J gene TRBJ2-1, with 8 nucleotides matching TRBD2. J was trimmed by 2 bases and V by 2 bases; bases with no gene match: 2. Looked up from germline, CDR1 is MNHEY and CDR2 is SMNVEV (reference sequence). This CDR3 has 15 amino acids.

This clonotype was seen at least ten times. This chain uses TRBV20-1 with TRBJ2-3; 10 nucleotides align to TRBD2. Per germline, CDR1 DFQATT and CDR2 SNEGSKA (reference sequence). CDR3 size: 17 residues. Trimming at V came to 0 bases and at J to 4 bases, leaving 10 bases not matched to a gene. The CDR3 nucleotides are TGCAGTGCTAGAGAGAGAGGGACCGGGACTAGCGCAGATACGCAGTATTTT. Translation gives CSARERGTGTSADTQYF.

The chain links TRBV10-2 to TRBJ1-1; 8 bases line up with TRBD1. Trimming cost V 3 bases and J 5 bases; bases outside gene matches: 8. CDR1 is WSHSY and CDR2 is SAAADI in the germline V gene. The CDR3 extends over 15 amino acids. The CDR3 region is CASSDIRGQRTEAFF. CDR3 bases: TGCGCCAGCAGTGATATCAGGGGGCAGCGGACTGAAGCTTTCTTT.

CDR3 nucleotides: TGCAGTGCTAGTTGGTATGGGGCTAGCGGGAGTGGCGAGCAGTACTTC. It yields the protein CSASWYGASGSGEQYF. The J gene is TRBJ2-7, the V gene TRBV20-1; 10 nucleotides match TRBD2. V was pared by 3 bases and J by 6 bases, with 14 bases of the junction left unmatched. Germline V CDR1 and CDR2: DFQATT, SNEGSKA (reference sequence). CDR3 size: 16 residues.

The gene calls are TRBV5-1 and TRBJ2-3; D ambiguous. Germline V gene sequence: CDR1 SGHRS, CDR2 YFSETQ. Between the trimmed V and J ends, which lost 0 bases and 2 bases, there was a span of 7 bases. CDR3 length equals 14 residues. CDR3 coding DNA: TGCGCCAGCAGCTTGGCTCACTCCACAGATACGCAGTATTTT. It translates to CASSLAHSTDTQYF.

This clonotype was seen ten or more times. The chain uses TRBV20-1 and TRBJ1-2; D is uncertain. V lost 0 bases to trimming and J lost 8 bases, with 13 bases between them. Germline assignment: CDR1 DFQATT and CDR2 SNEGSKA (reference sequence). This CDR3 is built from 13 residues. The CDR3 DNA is TGCAGTGCTAGAGAAGGGATGGAGGAAGGCTACACCTTC. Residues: CSAREGMEEGYTF.

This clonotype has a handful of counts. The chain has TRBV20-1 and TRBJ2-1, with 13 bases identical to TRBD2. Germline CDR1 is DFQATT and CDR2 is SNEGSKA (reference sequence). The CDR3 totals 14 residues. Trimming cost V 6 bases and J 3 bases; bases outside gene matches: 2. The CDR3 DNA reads TGCAGTGCGGGACTAGCGGGACGCTACAATGAGCAGTTCTTC. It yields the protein CSAGLAGRYNEQFF.

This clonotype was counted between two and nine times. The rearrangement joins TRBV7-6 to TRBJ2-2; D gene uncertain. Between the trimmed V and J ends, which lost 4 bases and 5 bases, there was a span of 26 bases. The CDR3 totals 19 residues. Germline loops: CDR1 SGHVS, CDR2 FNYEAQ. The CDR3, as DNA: TGTGCCAGCAGCTCCTCCCCATCAGACGTGGAACTGAGTACCGGGGAGCTGTTTTTT. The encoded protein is CASSSSPSDVELSTGELFF.

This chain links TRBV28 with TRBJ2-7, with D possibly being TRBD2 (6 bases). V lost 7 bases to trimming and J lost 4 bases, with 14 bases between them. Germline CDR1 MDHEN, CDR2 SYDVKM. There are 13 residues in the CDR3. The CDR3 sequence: CASIPGGGYEQYF. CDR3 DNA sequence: TGTGCCAGCATCCCTGGGGGAGGTTACGAGCAGTACTTC.

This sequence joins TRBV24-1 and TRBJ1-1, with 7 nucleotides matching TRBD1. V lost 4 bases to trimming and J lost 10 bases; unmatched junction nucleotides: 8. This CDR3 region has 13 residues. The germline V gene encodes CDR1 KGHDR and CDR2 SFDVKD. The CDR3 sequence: CATSDPPGQRAFF. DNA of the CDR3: TGTGCCACCAGTGACCCACCGGGACAGAGAGCTTTCTTT.

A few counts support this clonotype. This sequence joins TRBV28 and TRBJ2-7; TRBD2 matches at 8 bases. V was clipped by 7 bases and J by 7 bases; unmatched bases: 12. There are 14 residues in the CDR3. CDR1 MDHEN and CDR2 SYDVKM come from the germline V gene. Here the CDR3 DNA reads TGTGCCAGCAAGTGGGAGCGGGGGTCCTTTGAGCAGTACTTC. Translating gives CASKWERGSFEQYF.

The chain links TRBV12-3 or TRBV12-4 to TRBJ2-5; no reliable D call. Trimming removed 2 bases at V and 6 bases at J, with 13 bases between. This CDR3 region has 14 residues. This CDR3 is CASSLSGQRKTQYF. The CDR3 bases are TGTGCCAGCAGTTTAAGTGGCCAGAGGAAGACCCAGTACTTC.

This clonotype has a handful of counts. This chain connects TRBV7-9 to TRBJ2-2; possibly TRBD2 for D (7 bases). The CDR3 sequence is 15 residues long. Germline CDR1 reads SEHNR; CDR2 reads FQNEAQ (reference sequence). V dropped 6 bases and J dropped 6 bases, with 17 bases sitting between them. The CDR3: CASRKGGLRSGELFF. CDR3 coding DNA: TGTGCCAGCAGAAAAGGGGGACTACGGTCCGGGGAGCTGTTTTTT.

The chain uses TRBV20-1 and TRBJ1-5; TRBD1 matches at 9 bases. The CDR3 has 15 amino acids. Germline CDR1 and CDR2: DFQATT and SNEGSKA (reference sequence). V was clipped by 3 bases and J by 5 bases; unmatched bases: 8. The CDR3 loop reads CSARKTGGFDQPQHF. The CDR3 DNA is TGCAGTGCTAGGAAGACAGGGGGTTTCGATCAGCCCCAGCATTTT.

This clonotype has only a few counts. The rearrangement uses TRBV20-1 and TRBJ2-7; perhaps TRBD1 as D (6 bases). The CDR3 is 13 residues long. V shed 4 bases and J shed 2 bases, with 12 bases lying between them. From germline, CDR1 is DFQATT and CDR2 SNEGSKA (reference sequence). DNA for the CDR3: TGCAGTGCTACCGCAGGGGCAGCCTACGAGCAGTACTTC. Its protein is CSATAGAAYEQYF.

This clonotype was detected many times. In DNA form, the CDR3 reads TGTGCCAGCAGTTTATCTACAGGAGGCGAGACCCAGTACTTC. It yields the protein CASSLSTGGETQYF. The chain recombines TRBV12-3 or TRBV12-4 with TRBJ2-5, with D perhaps given as TRBD1 or TRBD2 (5 bases each). Trimming took 2 bases from V and 5 from J, leaving 12 bases between them. The CDR3 spans 14 residues.